The 5 T cell receptor beta chains listed next were all sequenced from one sample in a study of cytomegalovirus exposure and HLA in healthy donors. PCR involved 60 Vbeta and 13 Jbeta primers. The table came from immunoSEQ multiplex PCR; TCRdb's copy has only in-frame clones and leaves some out. The sample includes about 150,000 clones, over 60% of them seen just once. The sample comprised PBMCs. Receptor source: a middle-aged woman in good health and CMV-seronegative.

This clone turned up a few times. The chain carries TRBV5-1 and TRBJ2-3, with 9 positions matching TRBD1. Per the germline V gene, CDR1 is SGHRS and CDR2 is YFSETQ. The CDR3 totals 14 residues. The V gene end was trimmed by 0 bases and the J gene end by 4 bases; junction bases not matched to a gene: 0. CDR3 sequence (DNA): TGCGCCAGCAGCTTGGGACAGGGGGCAGATACGCAGTATTTT. This gives the protein CASSLGQGADTQYF.

This chain uses TRBV28 with TRBJ2-7; TRBD1 matches 7 bases. The CDR3 has 14 amino acids. Germline CDR1 MDHEN, CDR2 SYDVKM. With 4 bases clipped from V and 2 bases from J, the junction kept 5 bases outside the gene matches. CDR3 sequence reads: CASSWDSGTYEQYF. The CDR3, as DNA: TGTGCCAGCAGTTGGGACAGCGGTACCTACGAGCAGTACTTC.

The chain joins TRBV9 to TRBJ2-5; TRBD2 matches at 9 bases. The CDR3 is 13 residues long. V lost 4 bases to trimming and J lost 9 bases; unmatched junction nucleotides: 7. Germline assignment: CDR1 SGDLS and CDR2 YYNGEE. The CDR3 is CASSIFAGGAQYF. CDR3 in DNA: TGTGCCAGCAGCATCTTCGCGGGGGGGGCCCAGTACTTC.

The sample holds a few counts of this clone. The rearrangement joins TRBV5-4 to TRBJ1-2; the D is unclear. This CDR3 region has 14 residues. Deletions cut 0 bases from V and 5 bases from J, with 11 bases between. Germline-derived CDR1 and CDR2 are SGHNT and YYREEE (reference sequence). CDR3 nucleotides: TGTGCCAGCAGCTTGGCCCTAACGGGGTATGGCTACACCTTC. As protein: CASSLALTGYGYTF.

The rearrangement joins TRBV6-1 to TRBJ2-2; 11 nucleotides agree with TRBD2. The CDR3 sequence is 18 residues long. V was clipped by 4 bases and J by 2 bases; unmatched bases: 9. Per the germline V gene, CDR1 is MNHNS and CDR2 is SASEGT. The CDR3 here is CASSAVLLAGVNTGELFF. The CDR3 DNA reads as TGTGCCAGCAGTGCCGTTTTACTAGCGGGAGTAAACACCGGGGAGCTGTTTTTT.